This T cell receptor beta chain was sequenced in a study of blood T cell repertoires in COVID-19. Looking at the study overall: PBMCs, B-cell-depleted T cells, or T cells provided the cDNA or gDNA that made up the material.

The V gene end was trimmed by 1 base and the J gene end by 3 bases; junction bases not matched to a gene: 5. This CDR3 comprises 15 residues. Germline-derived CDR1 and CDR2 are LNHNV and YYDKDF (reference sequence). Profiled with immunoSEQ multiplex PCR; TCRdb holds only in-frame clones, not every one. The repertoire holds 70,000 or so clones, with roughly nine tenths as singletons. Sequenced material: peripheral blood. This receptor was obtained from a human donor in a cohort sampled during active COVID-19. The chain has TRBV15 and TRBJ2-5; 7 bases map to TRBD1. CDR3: CATSRGAGGEETQYF. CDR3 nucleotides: TGTGCCACCAGCAGAGGGGCAGGGGGTGAAGAGACCCAGTACTTC.